Reported below is one TCR beta chain. What it binds is not known. Losses at the gene ends were 2 bases for V and 9 bases for J; bases not matched to a gene: 10. This CDR3 has 15 residues. Looked up from germline, CDR1 is MRHNA and CDR2 is SNTAGT. These data come from a study of Tregs in tolerant kidney transplant recipients. Regarding the study as a whole: Biological reproducibility was not directly addressed in this study.

The assay was immunoSEQ multiplex PCR, and TCRdb's table has in-frame clones only and misses some. This table holds tens of thousands of clones, approximately 94% found once. This chain joins TRBV6-4 and TRBJ2-1; 7 nucleotides agree with TRBD2. Sample: CD8+ T cells from blood. The TCR originated in a human donor in good health. CDR3 nucleotide sequence: TGTGCCAGCAGTGACAGTTCGGGGGGTAGGAGTGAGCAGTTCTTC. As protein: CASSDSSGGRSEQFF.